The 21 T cell receptor beta chains in this list originate from one sample, sequenced in a study of T cells in Graves' hyperthyroidism and ophthalmopathy. The source material, RNA transcripts, was used to amplify TCR beta CDR3 regions. HTBI primers drove first-round RT-PCR of the TCR CDR3. TCRdb reanalysed the multiplex PCR reads using MiXCR and keeps one entry per CDR3 protein. This repertoire shows around 400,000 distinct CDR3 sequences, 15% to 17% found once; its top ten account for around a quarter. Sequencing was carried out using blood. The receptors come from a woman aged 18-29 years with Graves' hyperthyroidism that later progressed to Graves' ophthalmopathy.

The chain joins TRBV19 to TRBJ1-2; D unclear. Germline-derived CDR1 and CDR2 are LNHDA and SQIVND (reference sequence). The CDR3 has 14 residues. Deletions cut 5 bases from V and 6 bases from J, with 16 bases between. CDR3 in amino acids: CASSPYPDIDGYTF. The CDR3, as DNA: TGTGCCAGTAGTCCCTACCCCGACATTGATGGCTACACCTTC. Supplemented by reference TRBV19 and TRBJ1-2, the full variable domain reads DGGITQSPKYLFRKEGQNVTLSCEQNLNHDAMYWYRQDPGQGLRLIYYSQIVNDFQKGDIAEGYSVSREKKESFPLTVTSAQKNPTAFYLCASSPYPDIDGYTFGSGTRLTVV.

This clonotype was observed at least ten times. The chain uses TRBV7-3 and TRBJ2-1; TRBD1 matches 9 bases. CDR3 size: 15 residues. Germline V lookup: CDR1 SGHTA, CDR2 FQGTGA. J gave up 4 bases and V 5 bases, and 6 bases lay outside the gene matches. The CDR3 loop reads CASSAGTGRYNEQFF. CDR3 DNA sequence: TGTGCCAGCAGCGCCGGGACAGGGAGATACAATGAGCAGTTCTTC.

This clonotype was recorded at least ten times. V and J are TRBV14 and TRBJ1-5; TRBD1 might be the D (5 bases). The CDR3 extends over 14 amino acids. CDR1 is SGHDN and CDR2 is FVKESK in the germline V gene. V was trimmed by 1 base and J by 1 base, leaving 5 bases between them. As DNA, the CDR3 is TGTGCCAGCAGCCAAGGGGGGAGCAATCAGCCCCAGCATTTT. It encodes CASSQGGSNQPQHF.

There are a few counts of this clonotype. Here the CDR3 reads CASSPPQAGYNEQFF. The CDR3 DNA follows: TGCGCCAGCAGCCCCCCACAAGCGGGGTACAATGAGCAGTTCTTC. The chain links TRBV5-1 to TRBJ2-1; 7 nucleotides agree with TRBD2. V was pared by 4 bases and J by 4 bases, with 8 bases of the junction left unmatched. The CDR3 has 15 residues. CDR1 is SGHRS, CDR2 YFSETQ, per germline.

As concerns this clonotype: One end of the junction is discordant with germline, which a read error may explain. This sequence joins TRBV7-9 and TRBJ2-1, with TRBD1 identical over 7 bases. The CDR3 is 16 amino acids. In germline, CDR1 is SEHNR, CDR2 FQNEAQ (reference sequence). The CDR3 DNA reads TGTGCCAGCAGCTTCGGCAGGGGGAGCTCCTACAATGATCAGTTCTTC. As protein: CASSFGRGSSYNDQFF. Full variable domain (rest looked up from reference TRBV7-9 and TRBJ2-1): DTGVSQNPRHKITKRGQNVTFRCDPISEHNRLYWYRQTLGQGPEFLTYFQNEAQLEKSRLLSDRFSAERPKGSFSTLEIQRTEQGDSAMYLCASSFGRGSSYNDQFFGPGTRLTVL.

This clonotype was seen ten or more times. The chain couples TRBV28 to TRBJ2-7, with unresolved D. Germline V gives CDR1 MDHEN, CDR2 SYDVKM. The length of the CDR3 is 15 residues. V dropped 8 bases and J dropped 0 bases, with 17 bases sitting between them. Written as DNA, the CDR3 is TGTGCCAGCCTGACCCCGGCAGGCGCCTCCTACGAGCAGTACTTC. It encodes CASLTPAGASYEQYF.

This clonotype was counted many times. This chain joins TRBV18 and TRBJ2-5; a possible D gene is TRBD2 (5 bases). This CDR3 has 14 amino acids. V was cut by 6 bases and J by 1 base, with 12 bases left in between. Per germline, CDR1 KGHSH and CDR2 LQKENI. CDR3 DNA: TGTGCCAGCTCTCAACGGGGATTCCAAGAGACCCAGTACTTC. Protein product: CASSQRGFQETQYF.

This clonotype appeared many times. This chain connects TRBV6-2 or TRBV6-3 to TRBJ2-3; D is undetermined. CDR3 size: 11 residues. Trimming took off 5 bases at V and 5 bases at J, with 5 bases between the two ends. Germline V gives CDR1 MNHEY, CDR2 SVGEGT. CDR3 region: CASSVRDTQYF. DNA of the CDR3: TGTGCCAGCAGTGTTAGAGATACGCAGTATTTT.

This clonotype came up many times. The chain uses TRBV2 and TRBJ2-4, with no clear D. Trimming took off 4 bases at V and 0 bases at J, with 13 bases between the two ends. There are 16 residues in the CDR3. Germline CDR1 and CDR2: SNHLY and FYNNEI. DNA for the CDR3: TGTGCCAGCAGTGTTCTTGGTGGGCTAGCCAAAAACATTCAGTACTTC. It yields the protein CASSVLGGLAKNIQYF.

The chain carries TRBV5-5 and TRBJ1-5; D possibly corresponds to TRBD1 (6 bases). Germline values: CDR1 SGHKS, CDR2 YYEKEE (reference sequence). The V gene lost 5 bases and the J gene lost 3 bases, with 9 bases spanning the gap. The length of the CDR3 is 13 residues. The CDR3 region is CASRTGINQPQHF. The CDR3 DNA follows: TGTGCCAGCAGAACAGGGATCAATCAGCCCCAGCATTTT.

The gene calls are TRBV6-4 and TRBJ1-3; D gene ambiguous. Germline CDR1 and CDR2: MRHNA and SNTAGT. This CDR3 is 9 amino acids long. The ends were cut back, 11 bases at V and 7 bases at J, with 6 bases in the middle. The CDR3 loop is CAFVNTIYF. CDR3 coding DNA: TGTGCCTTTGTGAACACCATATATTTT.

The V call is TRBV27, the J call TRBJ1-5, with D perhaps TRBD1 (6 bases). This CDR3 comprises 14 residues. The V end lost 2 bases, the J end lost 7 bases, and 12 bases lay between the germline ends. Germline lookup yields CDR1 MNHEY and CDR2 SMNVEV (reference sequence). CDR3: CASSLAGVLQPQHF. The DNA of the CDR3 is TGTGCCAGCAGTTTAGCAGGGGTCCTACAGCCCCAGCATTTT.

This chain uses TRBV4-1 with TRBJ2-1; TRBD1 matches 9 bases. The CDR3 extends over 17 amino acids. V lost 1 base and J lost 7; bases outside the gene matches: 11. Germline CDR1 and CDR2: MGHRA and YSYEKL. The CDR3 reads CASSQGLTGTGMNEQFF. For the CDR3, the DNA is TGCGCCAGCAGCCAAGGGCTCACCGGGACAGGGATGAATGAGCAGTTCTTC.

This clonotype was counted at least ten times. The rearrangement uses TRBV4-1 and TRBJ2-7; 10 bases agree with TRBD2. The V gene's germline CDR1 is MGHRA and CDR2 YSYEKL. The trim removed 2 bases at V and 6 bases at J, leaving 4 bases unmatched. The CDR3 extends over 14 amino acids. CDR3 sequence reads: CASSQTAGGLEQYF. The DNA of the CDR3 is TGCGCCAGCAGCCAAACAGCGGGAGGGCTCGAGCAGTACTTC.

This clonotype has more than one count but fewer than ten. This chain links TRBV28 with TRBJ2-7, with D possibly matching TRBD1 (6 bases). The CDR3 runs to 14 residues. The V end was cut by 6 bases, the J end by 4 bases, with 16 bases between. The germline CDR1 and CDR2 sequences are MDHEN and SYDVKM. In DNA form, the CDR3 reads TGTGCCAGCAGGGGGGCGGGTGGGCGGTACGAGCAGTACTTC. Its translation is CASRGAGGRYEQYF. Together with reference TRBV28 and TRBJ2-7, the CDR3 gives the full variable domain: DVKVTQSSRYLVKRTGEKVFLECVQDMDHENMFWYRQDPGLGLRLIYFSYDVKMKEKGDIPEGYSVSREKKERFSLILESASTNQTSMYLCASRGAGGRYEQYFGPGTRLTVT.

In this sample, this clonotype turned up many times. The chain combines TRBV2 with TRBJ2-4; 10 nucleotides agree with TRBD2. Germline CDR1 is SNHLY and CDR2 is FYNNEI. The CDR3 length is 15 residues. V trimming: 2 bases; J trimming: 9 bases; junction bases outside the gene matches: 7. The CDR3 coding sequence is TGTGCCAGCAGTGAAAGCCTAGCGGGAGTGAGCATTCAGTACTTC. Residues: CASSESLAGVSIQYF.

This clonotype was picked up many times. The rearrangement joins TRBV6-1 to TRBJ2-7; D gene unclear. The CDR3 totals 15 residues. The germline gives CDR1 MNHNS, CDR2 SASEGT. Between the trimmed V and J ends, which lost 3 bases and 6 bases, there was a span of 18 bases. The CDR3 DNA follows: TGTGCCAGCAGTGAGGTAGTTATGGCCAGTGGCGAGCAGTACTTC. It yields the protein CASSEVVMASGEQYF.

This clonotype was counted at least ten times. V gene TRBV28 combines with J gene TRBJ2-7, with D possibly TRBD1 on 6 matching bases. Germline V gene lookup returns CDR1 MDHEN and CDR2 SYDVKM. V lost 2 bases, J lost 0 bases, and 11 bases lay in between. The CDR3 runs 15 residues. CDR3 residues: CASSLGDITSYEQYF. In nucleotides, the CDR3 is TGTGCCAGCAGTTTAGGGGACATTACCTCCTACGAGCAGTACTTC.

To note about this clonotype: A read error may produce the germline difference seen at one junction end. V is TRBV6-1 and J is TRBJ2-1; 7 nucleotides match TRBD2. CDR3 length equals 16 residues. Per the germline V gene, CDR1 is MNHNS and CDR2 is SASEGT. CDR3 DNA: TGTGCCAGCAGTCCTTTCTGGCTAGCGGACTACAATGAGCAGCTCTTC. As protein: CASSPFWLADYNEQLF.

This clonotype was counted at least ten times. The genes are TRBV27 and TRBJ2-5; tentative D call: TRBD1 (7 bases). V lost 5 bases, J lost 1 base, and 11 bases lay in between. Germline loops: CDR1 MNHEY, CDR2 SMNVEV (reference sequence). The length of the CDR3 is 14 residues. CDR3 DNA sequence: TGTGCCAGCAGTGCGGGACAGCCCCAAGAGACCCAGTACTTC. Translation gives CASSAGQPQETQYF.

This clonotype has ten or more counts. The CDR3 DNA is TGTGCCAGCAGTCCAAAGGCCAATTACAATGAGCAGTTCTTC. Translation: CASSPKANYNEQFF. This chain uses TRBV27 with TRBJ2-1; D call uncertain. With 5 bases removed from V and 4 bases from J, the gap between germline ends came to 12 bases. In germline, CDR1 is MNHEY, CDR2 SMNVEV (reference sequence). This CDR3 is built from 14 residues.